Listed here are 26 T cell receptor beta chains from one sample, sequenced in a study of T-cell reconstitution after alpha-beta-depleted transplantation in children. Unique molecular identifiers were incorporated during preparation of the TCRbeta library. In TCRdb, the PCR reads were re-called with MiXCR into one record per CDR3 protein. Found here are around 360,000 distinct CDR3 sequences, over 9% of them singletons; the top ten hold around 2.5%. Sequenced here: PBMCs from the stem cell graft donor, sampled from the stem cell graft. Receptors were obtained from a human donor who donated a stem cell graft to a child with acute lymphoblastic leukemia.

This clonotype was counted only a few times. The V and J genes are TRBV11-1 and TRBJ2-6; tentative D call: TRBD2 (6 bases). Germline V CDR1 and CDR2: SGHAT, FQDESV (reference sequence). V lost 0 bases and J lost 1, with 13 bases in between. This CDR3 region has 18 residues. CDR3 loop: CASSLAPAAGSGANVLTF. The CDR3, as DNA: TGTGCCAGCAGCTTAGCCCCCGCGGCGGGATCTGGGGCCAACGTCCTGACTTTC.

This rearrangement joins TRBV20-1 to TRBJ1-5; no definite D call. The V and J ends lost 3 bases and 0 bases respectively, with 6 bases between them. Germline-derived CDR1 and CDR2 are DFQATT and SNEGSKA (reference sequence). This CDR3 contains 13 residues. As DNA, the CDR3 is TGCAGTGCTAGGGGGAGTAGCAATCAGCCCCAGCATTTT. Protein sequence: CSARGSSNQPQHF.

A few counts support this clonotype. V is TRBV15 and J is TRBJ1-5, with 8 positions matching TRBD1. Germline loops: CDR1 LNHNV, CDR2 YYDKDF (reference sequence). V trimming: 6 bases; J trimming: 3 bases; junction bases outside the gene matches: 4. CDR3 size: 14 residues. The CDR3 DNA follows: TGTGCCACCAGTAAGGACAGGGTCAATCAGCCCCAGCATTTT. This translates into CATSKDRVNQPQHF.

For this clonotype: Mismatch with germline at one junction end may stem from a read error. V gene TRBV5-1 combines with J gene TRBJ2-1, with D maybe TRBD2 (5 bases). The CDR3 loop spans 15 amino acids. Germline V gives CDR1 SGHRS, CDR2 YFSETQ. CDR3 sequence reads: CASSLEALDYNEHFF. CDR3 DNA: TGCGCCAGCAGCTTGGAGGCGTTAGACTACAATGAGCATTTCTTC. Looking up the rest from reference TRBV5-1 and TRBJ2-1 gives the full variable domain: KAGVTQTPRYLIKTRGQQVTLSCSPISGHRSVSWYQQTPGQGLQFLFEYFSETQRNKGNFPGRFSGRQFSNSRSEMNVSTLELGDSALYLCASSLEALDYNEHFFGPGTRLTVL.

The J gene is TRBJ2-1, the V gene TRBV6-5; 15 bases fit TRBD2. The CDR3 extends over 15 amino acids. V dropped 4 bases and J dropped 7; count of bases not matched to a gene: 2. The germline V gene has CDR1 MNHEY and CDR2 SVGAGI. CDR3 in amino acids: CASSWTSGRGNEQFF. The CDR3 DNA reads as TGTGCCAGCAGTTGGACTAGCGGGAGGGGGAATGAGCAGTTCTTC.

In this sample, this clonotype turned up a few times. V usage is TRBV29-1 and J usage is TRBJ2-7, with TRBD1 matching 10 bases. There are 16 residues in the CDR3. V lost 4 bases to trimming and J lost 3 bases; unmatched junction nucleotides: 12. CDR1 SQVTM and CDR2 ANQGSEA come from the germline V gene. The CDR3 DNA sequence: TGCAGCGTTGGGGGAGCTGGGACAGGGGTACTCTACGAGCAGTACTTC. Protein sequence: CSVGGAGTGVLYEQYF.

A few counts support this clonotype. V usage is TRBV6-1 and J usage is TRBJ2-3; 7 bases match TRBD2. This CDR3 has 14 amino acids. The V segment lost 8 bases and the J segment 5 bases; nucleotides outside the gene matches: 10. Germline values: CDR1 MNHNS, CDR2 SASEGT. The CDR3 DNA reads TGTGCCAGCGGCTTTGCGGGAGATGGAGATACGCAGTATTTT. This sequence encodes CASGFAGDGDTQYF.

This clonotype showed up just a few times. The chain uses TRBV5-1 and TRBJ1-1; TRBD1 is a possible D gene (5 bases). The V gene's germline CDR1 is SGHRS and CDR2 YFSETQ. The CDR3 totals 14 residues. Trimming took 4 bases from V and 3 from J, leaving 13 bases between them. The CDR3 bases are TGCGCCAGCAGCCCCGGGGACGGGGACACTGAAGCTTTCTTT. Amino acids: CASSPGDGDTEAFF.

This clonotype was seen more than once but under ten times. J is TRBJ1-1 and V is TRBV7-9; TRBD1 is a possible D gene (5 bases). CDR1 and CDR2 from the germline V gene are SEHNR and FQNEAQ (reference sequence). This CDR3 is 16 amino acids long. V was shortened by 5 bases and J by 0 bases, with 16 bases between the two germline ends. The chain's CDR3 is CASSPRGGHMNTEAFF. In nucleotides, the CDR3 is TGTGCCAGCAGCCCCCGCGGAGGACATATGAACACTGAAGCTTTCTTT.

V gene TRBV5-1 combines with J gene TRBJ2-1, with unresolved D. This CDR3 region has 12 residues. Trimming left V 0 bases short and J 9 bases short, with 7 bases between. In germline, CDR1 is SGHRS, CDR2 YFSETQ. The chain's CDR3 is CASSLAASEQFF. CDR3 coding DNA: TGCGCCAGCAGCTTGGCCGCCAGTGAGCAGTTCTTC.

This clonotype was seen a few times. This chain joins TRBV12-3 or TRBV12-4 and TRBJ2-1, with 7 nucleotides matching TRBD1. V was pared by 7 bases and J by 0 bases, with 12 bases of the junction left unmatched. This CDR3 is 17 amino acids long. CDR3 sequence: CASTDPQGVSSYNEQFF. For the CDR3, the DNA is TGTGCCAGCACCGATCCTCAGGGGGTCAGCTCCTACAATGAGCAGTTCTTC.

This chain uses TRBV5-5 with TRBJ1-1; D is undetermined. The length of the CDR3 is 14 residues. Germline CDR1 and CDR2: SGHKS and YYEKEE (reference sequence). Trimming stripped 0 bases from V and 3 bases from J, with 9 bases between. The CDR3 sequence is CASSLGDTYTEAFF. CDR3 bases: TGTGCCAGCAGCTTGGGAGACACATACACTGAAGCTTTCTTT.

This chain links TRBV20-1 with TRBJ2-1; D gene ambiguous. The CDR3 sequence is 12 residues long. The germline V and J ends were trimmed by 4 bases and 4 bases, with 8 bases remaining between them. CDR1 DFQATT and CDR2 SNEGSKA come from the germline V gene (reference sequence). CDR3 in DNA: TGCAGTGCTAATAGTGTGTACAATGAGCAGTTCTTC. This sequence encodes CSANSVYNEQFF.

The chain recombines TRBV6-2 or TRBV6-3 with TRBJ2-7; D is perhaps TRBD1 (6 bases). Germline V CDR1 and CDR2: MNHEY, SVGEGT. This CDR3 has 15 amino acids. V was cut by 2 bases and J by 1 base, with 12 bases left in between. CDR3 nucleotide sequence: TGTGCCAGCAGTTACGCTGACGGGACATCCTACGAGCAGTACTTC. Translation gives CASSYADGTSYEQYF.

This clonotype was observed at least ten times. V and J are TRBV5-1 and TRBJ1-1, with D hard to call. Looked up from germline, CDR1 is SGHRS and CDR2 is YFSETQ. V lost 5 bases to trimming and J lost 0 bases, with 8 bases between them. The length of the CDR3 is 13 residues. This chain's CDR3 is CASSSRLNTEAFF. CDR3 DNA sequence: TGCGCCAGCAGTTCTAGGCTGAACACTGAAGCTTTCTTT.

This clonotype was detected only a few times. V gene TRBV4-2 combines with J gene TRBJ2-1; D is perhaps TRBD2 (6 bases). This CDR3 has 15 residues. V shed 1 base and J shed 7 bases, with 14 bases lying between them. Germline V gives CDR1 LGHNA, CDR2 YNFKEQ. The CDR3 DNA follows: TGTGCCAGCAGCCAAGGAGCGGGTGTCGGAAATGAGCAGTTCTTC. Protein sequence: CASSQGAGVGNEQFF.

This clonotype was counted many times. This chain connects TRBV7-6 to TRBJ2-2; D possibly uses TRBD1 or TRBD2 (5 bases each). The CDR3 is 15 residues long. The germline V and J ends were trimmed by 5 bases and 1 base, with 11 bases remaining between them. The V gene's germline CDR1 is SGHVS and CDR2 FNYEAQ. The CDR3: CASSPGTGNTGELFF. The CDR3 DNA reads as TGTGCCAGCAGCCCCGGGACCGGGAACACCGGGGAGCTGTTTTTT. The full variable domain, completed using reference TRBV7-6 and TRBJ2-2, is GAGVSQSPRYKVTKRGQDVALRCDPISGHVSLYWYRQALGQGPEFLTYFNYEAQQDKSGLPNDRFSAERPEGSISTLTIQRTEQRDSAMYRCASSPGTGNTGELFFGEGSRLTVL.

V is TRBV11-2 and J is TRBJ2-3; tentatively, D is TRBD1 (6 bases). V lost 1 base and J lost 3, with 11 bases in between. CDR3 length: 15 amino acids. CDR1 and CDR2 (germline): SGHAT, FQNNGV. The CDR3 DNA reads as TGTGCCAGCAGCTTAGTGGGACATGTTACAGATACGCAGTATTTT. This codes for CASSLVGHVTDTQYF.

This clonotype was counted many times. V gene TRBV5-1 combines with J gene TRBJ1-2; D is undetermined. Germline loops: CDR1 SGHRS, CDR2 YFSETQ. Trimming shortened V by 1 base and J by 0 bases, and 10 bases separated the two germline ends. The CDR3 loop spans 15 amino acids. As DNA, the CDR3 is TGCGCCAGCAGCTTGCCCACCGGGGCTAACTATGGCTACACCTTC. It codes for CASSLPTGANYGYTF. Together with reference TRBV5-1 and TRBJ1-2, the CDR3 gives the full variable domain: KAGVTQTPRYLIKTRGQQVTLSCSPISGHRSVSWYQQTPGQGLQFLFEYFSETQRNKGNFPGRFSGRQFSNSRSEMNVSTLELGDSALYLCASSLPTGANYGYTFGSGTRLTVV.

In this sample, this clonotype turned up a few times. The chain joins TRBV29-1 to TRBJ2-1, with 11 bases lining up with TRBD1. In germline, CDR1 is SQVTM, CDR2 ANQGSEA. V trimming: 4 bases; J trimming: 2 bases; junction bases outside the gene matches: 1. The CDR3 loop spans 14 amino acids. CDR3 loop: CSVVGQGAYNEQFF. The CDR3 DNA reads TGCAGCGTTGTGGGACAGGGGGCCTACAATGAGCAGTTCTTC.

The chain carries TRBV6-5 and TRBJ2-5, with 10 bases that match TRBD2. The ends lost 4 bases at V and 4 bases at J; junction bases unmatched: 9. The CDR3 consists of 16 residues. Germline assignment: CDR1 MNHEY and CDR2 SVGAGI. Here the CDR3 DNA reads TGTGCCAGCAGTTCGATGCTAGCGGGAGCGGCAGAGACCCAGTACTTC. This translates into CASSSMLAGAAETQYF.

This clonotype has more than one count but fewer than ten. The rearrangement joins TRBV6-5 to TRBJ1-5, with 7 bases fitting TRBD1. CDR3 size: 15 residues. Germline V lookup: CDR1 MNHEY, CDR2 SVGAGI. J lost 0 bases, V lost 4 bases, and 3 bases had no gene match. CDR3 amino acids: CASSLGQNSNQPQHF. As DNA, the CDR3 is TGTGCCAGCAGTTTGGGACAGAATAGCAATCAGCCCCAGCATTTT.

The chain recombines TRBV20-1 with TRBJ1-5; unclear D gene. The germline V gene encodes CDR1 DFQATT and CDR2 SNEGSKA (reference sequence). Trimming cost V 0 bases and J 4 bases, with 22 bases left between them. The CDR3 loop spans 18 amino acids. The CDR3 nucleotides are TGCAGTGCTAGAGATGACCGCCAAGGGATCGTGGGGAATCAGCCCCAGCATTTT. Translation: CSARDDRQGIVGNQPQHF.

This clonotype was detected a few times. The V and J genes are TRBV10-2 and TRBJ2-5, with 11 nucleotides matching TRBD2. This CDR3 region has 15 residues. The germline CDR1 and CDR2 sequences are WSHSY and SAAADI. Trimming at V came to 5 bases and at J to 0 bases, leaving 2 bases not matched to a gene. CDR3 amino acids: CASSQTSGDQETQYF. CDR3 bases: TGCGCCAGCAGTCAGACTAGCGGGGACCAAGAGACCCAGTACTTC.

The chain joins TRBV5-1 to TRBJ1-4; TRBD1 aligns across 7 bases. This CDR3 contains 17 residues. The junction had 9 bases not matched to a gene; V was cut back by 0 bases and J by 4 bases. The germline CDR1 and CDR2 sequences are SGHRS and YFSETQ. This chain's CDR3 is CASSLGGGLSGNEKLFF. Written as DNA, the CDR3 is TGCGCCAGCAGCTTGGGAGGGGGCTTGTCTGGTAATGAAAAACTGTTTTTT.

In its sample, this clonotype was seen a few times. The chain recombines TRBV20-1 with TRBJ2-3; TRBD2 matches at 8 bases. This CDR3 spans 15 amino acids. Losses at the gene ends were 6 bases for V and 2 bases for J; bases not matched to a gene: 10. Germline V gene sequence: CDR1 DFQATT, CDR2 SNEGSKA (reference sequence). Here the CDR3 DNA reads TGCAGTGCATTCCCCGGGACTAGTTTCACAGATACGCAGTATTTT. It codes for CSAFPGTSFTDTQYF.